This T cell receptor (beta chain) was observed in a study of vaccination and CD4 T cells after COVID-19. Study details: Stimulation of the cells used overlapping spike peptide pools from SARS-CoV-2 and from the common cold coronaviruses HCoV-NL63, HCoV-OC43 and HCoV-229E. Points from the study as a whole: Among convalescent patients, a median roughly 88% of reactive clones emerged only after vaccination. Median SARS-CoV-2-reactive clonotype numbers went up from around 20 to 38, but not significantly.

Comment on this clonotype: What it binds is unknown.

Sequencing of the DNA from cultured CD4+ T cells was carried out with the Oncomine TCR Beta short-read assay. One entry per CDR3 protein results from TCRdb running MiXCR on the PCR reads. Of over 9,000 distinct CDR3 sequences in the sample, roughly 55% were seen once. Sample treatment: 10-day PBMC culture with coronavirus spike peptide pools or control peptides (ViraFEST assay). Once cultured about 9 days, CD4+ T cells underwent isolation by negative selection. The germline gives CDR1 DFQATT, CDR2 SNEGSKA (reference sequence). The CDR3 spans 15 residues. The V gene lost 8 bases and the J gene lost 2 bases, with 20 bases spanning the gap.

The receptor comes from a human donor who had recovered from COVID-19. The V call is TRBV20-1, the J call TRBJ2-3, with D possibly matching TRBD2 (5 bases). The sample comprised CD4+ T cells from blood, cultured in vitro. In nucleotides, the CDR3 is TGCAGTCCCTTCGTGCGGGCCTTTAACACAGATACGCAGTATTTT. Its protein product is CSPFVRAFNTDTQYF.